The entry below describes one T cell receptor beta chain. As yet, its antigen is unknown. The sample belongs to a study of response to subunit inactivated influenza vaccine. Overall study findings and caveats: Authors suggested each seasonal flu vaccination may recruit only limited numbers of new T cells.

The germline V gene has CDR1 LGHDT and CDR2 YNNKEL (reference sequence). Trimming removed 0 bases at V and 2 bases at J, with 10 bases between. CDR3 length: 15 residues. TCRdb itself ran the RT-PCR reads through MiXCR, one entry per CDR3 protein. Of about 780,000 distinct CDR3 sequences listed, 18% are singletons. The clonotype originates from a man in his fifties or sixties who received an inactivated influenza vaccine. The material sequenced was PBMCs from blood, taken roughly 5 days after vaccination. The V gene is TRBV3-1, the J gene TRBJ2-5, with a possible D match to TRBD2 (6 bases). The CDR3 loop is CASSQDGRLQETQYF. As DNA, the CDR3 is TGTGCCAGCAGCCAAGATGGGAGGTTACAAGAGACCCAGTACTTC.